Listed here is a single T cell receptor beta chain. Its antigen is unknown. No much larger clonotype is one base removed from it; base qualities were not supplied. The TCR beta CDR3 regions were amplified from RNA transcripts. For the first round of RT-PCR on the TCR CDR3, the HTBI primer set was used together with the Qiagen OneStep RT-PCR kit. A second multiplex PCR round built the libraries, followed by size selection and purification. Sequencing of the libraries was done on an Illumina HiSeq2000 using paired-end 100 bp reads. From the authors' description of their analysis: SOAPnuke was used to process the raw data, with reads discarded if the reads contained adapters or uncalled bases, had a mean Phred below 15, or lacked an exact constant-primer or identifier match. COPE v1.2.5 was used to merge high-quality paired reads, and clonotypes were defined as unique nucleotide sequences. Clonotypes were aligned to IMGT TRBV, TRBD and TRBJ reference segments using MiTCR v1.1. Only V-J combinations with frequency above 0.0001, covering about 99% of repertoires, were analysed. A TCS score was defined as the ratio of F50 (clonal expansion) to E x V (chaos), with BLOSUM62-based TCRdist applied between CDR3 peptides within each V-J. Welch's t-statistics and random forest reduced just over 500 V-J features to 13, which were used in a naive Bayes classifier (R e1071). The raw public data were reprocessed by TCRdb itself: fastp quality trimming at Q25, MiXCR clonotype calling, in-frame beta chains only. A single entry per CDR3 protein holds the most common genes and DNA from its merged rows. The V and J calls shown here were made by TCRdb, not taken from the authors' results. In this sample the table shows 600,000 or so distinct CDR3 sequences, about 45% of which occur a single time. The ten largest clones take up approximately 8.2% of the sample.

Relative to germline, V is missing 5 bases and J is missing 4 bases, with 9 bases of the junction outside any gene match. Based on the germline V gene (reference sequence), the CDR1 and CDR2 sequences are SEHNR and FQNEAQ. The CDR3 goes from the cysteine to the phenylalanine over 15 residues. CDR3 DNA is the only sequence kept; it has 45 bases, read in frame from the first base. The entry originates in a study of T cells in Graves' hyperthyroidism and ophthalmopathy (dated by TCRdb to the late 2010s). Background for the entire study: To identify TCR V-J signatures that set the groups apart, the researchers used a discovery cohort of 95 to 100 patients, made up of roughly 45 with Graves' ophthalmopathy and 57 with stable Graves' hyperthyroidism. An independent validation cohort of under 20 hyperthyroidism patients and 15 or so patients who later progressed to ophthalmopathy tested prospective prediction of ophthalmopathy. The approximately 98 discovery patients were randomly divided into training and test sets at a 7:3 ratio. Thyroid tissue and blood T-cell repertoires from more than five Graves' hyperthyroidism patients were also compared in the study. Once sampling was done, hyperthyroidism patients were given methimazole at a starting dose of 30 mg daily, whereas ophthalmopathy patients were given high-dose intravenous methylprednisolone. TCR Vbeta CDR3 sequencing of around 130 peripheral blood samples (about 45 ophthalmopathy, around 80 hyperthyroidism and approximately 17 progressor patients) is reported in the paper. What the work shows at the level of the full study, not this receptor alone: No statistical method was used to set the sample size in advance, and investigators knew the group allocation. Most expanded thyroid clonotypes (frequency above 0.001) were also detected in blood, suggesting blood repertoires may reflect thyroid immune responses. In validation, progression to ophthalmopathy was predicted by the model with 70% to 71% sensitivity and 72% to 85% specificity, a median of about 6 months before onset. A 13 V-J signature model separated ophthalmopathy from stable hyperthyroidism, with just over 85% sensitivity and 81% to 83% specificity in cross-validation and 80%/75% in testing.

Stable Graves' hyperthyroidism was defined as no progression to ophthalmopathy during 18 months of follow-up. The hyperthyroidism patients were between 18 and 65 years old and newly diagnosed, with a disease duration of less than 2 months. Exclusion was applied to patients with uncontrolled infections, other autoimmune diseases, pregnancy or lactation. Diagnoses relied on clinical symptoms, serum thyroxine and TRAb, thyroid ultrasound and orbital computed tomography. Total RNA was extracted with Trizol reagent, and quality was checked on an Agilent 2100 Bioanalyzer. The chain employs TRBV7-9 and TRBJ1-1, and 8 bases in between align with TRBD1. The clonotype was recovered from a woman aged 18-29 years with Graves' hyperthyroidism. Donor details come from another sample of the same person, matched by shared clones. The sequenced sample consisted of peripheral blood or thyroid tissue (not recorded which). At the DNA level, the sequence is TGTGCCAGCAGCCCAAACAGGGGGGAGGGCACTGAAGCTTTCTTT. This translates into CASSPNRGEGTEAFF.